Given below is one TCR beta chain in context. The source of the sample is a study of long-term antiretroviral therapy in people with HIV. Run at survey level, the immunoSEQ assay was version v3.0. Sequencing used immunoSEQ multiplex PCR; TCRdb keeps in-frame clones, though not all of them. The sample includes tens of thousands of clones, 70% to 90% of them seen just once. CDR1 MNHEY and CDR2 SVGAGI come from the germline V gene. V trimming: 5 bases; J trimming: 8 bases; junction bases outside the gene matches: 4. The CDR3 length is 13 residues. This TCR was recovered from a woman in her late teens or twenties with HIV. Sequencing was performed on unsorted PBMCs, taken just before starting antiretroviral therapy. The chain links TRBV6-5 to TRBJ1-2; 11 nucleotides align to TRBD1. The CDR3 DNA sequence: TGTGCCAGCAGTGTGGACAGGGGGCAAGGCTACACCTTC. It translates to CASSVDRGQGYTF.